The 20 T cell receptor beta chains in this list originate from one sample, sequenced in a study of shared clonotypes between healthy human individuals. CD45RO negativity and positive selection for CCR7 defined naive CD8 cells, a population that excluded terminally differentiated effector memory CD45RA+ cells. This table comes from immunoSEQ multiplex PCR, and its TCRdb copy is limited to in-frame clones, with some not included. The sample lists 660,000 or so clones, roughly 96% occurring once. Sequencing was carried out using naive CD8+ T cells sorted from blood. All receptors derive from a woman aged 25 to 39 in good health.

V is TRBV27 and J is TRBJ2-5, with TRBD1 matching 7 bases. The end of the DNA is better explained by TRBJ2-7, so the J call may be wrong. CDR3 length: 14 amino acids. CDR1 MNHEY and CDR2 SMNVEV come from the germline V gene (reference sequence). The CDR3 DNA reads as TGTGCCAGCAGTTTGACAGGGATCCCCTACGAGCAGTACTTC. Translation gives CASSLTGIPYEQYF.

This sequence joins TRBV15 and TRBJ2-7; TRBD1 is a possible D gene (7 bases). The CDR3 sequence is 16 residues long. The germline V gene encodes CDR1 LNHNV and CDR2 YYDKDF (reference sequence). V was cut by 3 bases and J by 1 base, with 16 bases left in between. As DNA, the CDR3 is TGTGCCACCAGCAGGAGGGGGCGGGGAACGTCCTACGAGCAGTACTTC. Translated, it gives CATSRRGRGTSYEQYF.

The rearrangement joins TRBV19 to TRBJ1-5, with D unresolved. Germline values: CDR1 LNHDA, CDR2 SQIVND (reference sequence). This CDR3 is 12 amino acids long. Trimming pared 1 base from V and 7 bases from J, leaving 5 bases between. The CDR3 loop reads CASSIARQPQHF. The CDR3 nucleotides read TGTGCCAGTAGTATAGCGCGGCAGCCCCAGCATTTT. Using reference TRBV19 and TRBJ1-5 for the parts outside the CDR3, the full variable domain is DGGITQSPKYLFRKEGQNVTLSCEQNLNHDAMYWYRQDPGQGLRLIYYSQIVNDFQKGDIAEGYSVSREKKESFPLTVTSAQKNPTAFYLCASSIARQPQHFGDGTRLSIL.

V usage is TRBV4-1 and J usage is TRBJ1-1; TRBD1 is a possible D gene (5 bases). CDR3 length: 14 amino acids. Germline CDR1 MGHRA, CDR2 YSYEKL. V was pared by 4 bases and J by 7 bases, with 16 bases between. CDR3 residues: CASSPNAGLGEAFF. The CDR3 DNA sequence: TGCGCCAGCAGCCCGAATGCAGGGTTAGGTGAAGCTTTCTTT.

This chain joins TRBV6-5 and TRBJ1-1; D unclear. The CDR3 covers 14 residues. Germline CDR1 and CDR2: MNHEY and SVGAGI. The V end was cut by 2 bases, the J end by 6 bases, with 13 bases between. The CDR3 spells CASSYGRTRSEAFF. For the CDR3, the DNA is TGTGCCAGCAGTTACGGCCGAACGCGGTCTGAAGCTTTCTTT.

The chain has TRBV5-6 and TRBJ1-5; D is unresolved. Trimming took off 0 bases at V and 9 bases at J, with 10 bases between the two ends. Looked up from germline, CDR1 is SGHDT and CDR2 is YYEEEE. This CDR3 spans 13 amino acids. The CDR3 region is CASSLGGPGPQHF. CDR3 sequence (DNA): TGTGCCAGCAGCTTGGGCGGCCCGGGGCCCCAGCATTTT.

This clone appeared once. This chain uses TRBV28 with TRBJ2-2; D ambiguous. CDR1 and CDR2 (germline): MDHEN, SYDVKM. The CDR3 is 15 amino acids. Trimming cost V 6 bases and J 3 bases, with 14 bases left between them. CDR3 sequence reads: CASSPGLDYTGELFF. CDR3 bases: TGTGCCAGCAGCCCCGGGCTTGACTACACCGGGGAGCTGTTTTTT.

V and J are TRBV10-2 and TRBJ2-5; 10 bases are a match to TRBD1. After removal of 10 bases from V and 5 bases from J, the junction contained 7 bases not matched to a gene. CDR1 and CDR2 from the germline V gene are WSHSY and SAAADI. This CDR3 contains 13 residues. CDR3 in amino acids: CATRQGAGETQYF. Written as DNA, the CDR3 is TGCGCCACCAGACAGGGGGCGGGGGAGACCCAGTACTTC.

CDR3 protein: CAISEGGNSPRYEQYF. For the CDR3, the DNA is TGTGCCATCAGTGAGGGAGGAAATAGCCCACGCTACGAGCAGTACTTC. The chain links TRBV10-3 to TRBJ2-7; a possible D gene is TRBD2 (5 bases). CDR3 length equals 16 residues. Per the germline V gene, CDR1 is ENHRY and CDR2 is SYGVKD. Trimming left V 2 bases short and J 3 bases short, with 17 bases between.

The chain recombines TRBV27 with TRBJ2-3; TRBD1 is a possible D gene (6 bases). Germline CDR1 reads MNHEY; CDR2 reads SMNVEV (reference sequence). This CDR3 has 18 amino acids. V gave up 2 bases and J gave up 4 bases, with 22 bases separating them. CDR3 coding DNA: TGTGCCAGCAGTTTAATCCCCCGTGAGAGGGGACATCCAGATACGCAGTATTTT. Its translation: CASSLIPRERGHPDTQYF.

This chain joins TRBV6-6 and TRBJ1-4, with D unresolved. Germline V gene lookup returns CDR1 MNHNY and CDR2 SVGAGI (reference sequence). This CDR3 is 15 amino acids long. The V gene lost 0 bases and the J gene lost 5 bases, with 10 bases spanning the gap. The CDR3 loop reads CASSYSRVRNEKLFF. The CDR3 bases are TGTGCCAGCAGTTACTCGAGGGTGAGGAATGAAAAACTGTTTTTT.

This clone has a single count. This chain connects TRBV28 to TRBJ2-5; unclear D gene. Germline CDR1 and CDR2: MDHEN and SYDVKM. V dropped 6 bases and J dropped 1 base, with 15 bases sitting between them. This CDR3 has 15 amino acids. The CDR3 bases are TGTGCCAGCAGCCCCGTTAGGGCATCCCAAGAGACCCAGTACTTC. Encoded protein: CASSPVRASQETQYF.

To note about this clone: The sample has other DNA sequences that encode this CDR3 too. The chain is built from TRBV6-5 and TRBJ2-7, with D perhaps TRBD1 or TRBD2 (6 bases each). CDR1 is MNHEY, CDR2 SVGAGI, per germline. Trimming shortened V by 2 bases and J by 3 bases, and 11 bases separated the two germline ends. The CDR3 consists of 14 residues. CDR3 amino acids: CASSYRGPGYEQYF. The CDR3 region has the DNA TGTGCCAGCAGTTACCGGGGGCCGGGCTACGAGCAGTACTTC.

The chain combines TRBV19 with TRBJ2-1; TRBD1 agrees at 10 bases. The length of the CDR3 is 15 residues. Trimming at V came to 5 bases and at J to 8 bases, leaving 9 bases not matched to a gene. CDR1 is LNHDA and CDR2 is SQIVND in the germline V gene (reference sequence). The CDR3 loop is CASSSPGQGFDEQFF. CDR3 nucleotides: TGTGCCAGTAGTTCACCGGGACAGGGGTTCGATGAGCAGTTCTTC.

J is TRBJ1-1 and V is TRBV27; D uncertain. Trimming left V 2 bases short and J 1 base short, with 17 bases between. This CDR3 contains 17 residues. Germline V lookup: CDR1 MNHEY, CDR2 SMNVEV (reference sequence). CDR3: CASSLGPRVLRNTEAFF. The DNA for the CDR3 is TGTGCCAGCAGTTTAGGCCCCCGGGTTCTCAGGAACACTGAAGCTTTCTTT.

V gene TRBV7-9 combines with J gene TRBJ2-1; 13 bases are a match to TRBD2. The junction had 1 base not matched to a gene; V was cut back by 5 bases and J by 6 bases. CDR1 SEHNR and CDR2 FQNEAQ come from the germline V gene (reference sequence). CDR3 size: 14 residues. The CDR3 region has the DNA TGTGCCAGCAGCGGACTAGCGGGAGCCAATGAGCAGTTCTTC. Translation gives CASSGLAGANEQFF.

The chain uses TRBV27 and TRBJ2-7; the match to TRBD2 covers 10 bases. With V trimmed by 6 bases and J by 7 bases, 0 bases remained unmatched. The CDR3 covers 11 residues. The germline V gene encodes CDR1 MNHEY and CDR2 SMNVEV (reference sequence). The CDR3 bases are TGTGCCAGCAGACTAGCGGGGGAGCAGTACTTC. Its protein product is CASRLAGEQYF.

The V and J genes are TRBV19 and TRBJ1-6, with TRBD1 matching 7 bases. CDR1 LNHDA and CDR2 SQIVND come from the germline V gene (reference sequence). With V trimmed by 9 bases and J by 3 bases, 8 bases remained unmatched. The CDR3 spans 15 residues. CDR3 sequence: CASNADRLYNSPLHF. Here the CDR3 DNA reads TGTGCCAGCAACGCGGACAGGCTCTATAATTCACCCCTCCACTTT.

The genes are TRBV7-2 and TRBJ2-5; D is perhaps TRBD1 (5 bases). The CDR3 length is 14 residues. Per germline, CDR1 SGHTA and CDR2 FQGNSA. Trimming took off 1 base at V and 6 bases at J, with 12 bases between the two ends. CDR3 nucleotides: TGTGCCAGCAGCTTAGGCAGGGTCGGAAAGACCCAGTACTTC. Translated: CASSLGRVGKTQYF.

This chain joins TRBV27 and TRBJ2-3; a weak D match, TRBD2 (6 bases). V lost 6 bases and J lost 1, with 17 bases in between. Germline CDR1 reads MNHEY; CDR2 reads SMNVEV (reference sequence). This CDR3 region has 16 residues. CDR3 protein: CASRMGGGRGTDTQYF. The DNA of the CDR3 is TGTGCCAGCAGAATGGGGGGTGGGCGGGGCACAGATACGCAGTATTTT.